This TCR beta chain was observed in a study of a mutant IDH1 vaccine in newly diagnosed glioma. Germline V lookup: CDR1 MDHEN, CDR2 SYDVKM. V was clipped by 3 bases and J by 8 bases; unmatched bases: 9. The CDR3 runs to 14 residues. Here immunoSEQ multiplex PCR was the method, and the copy in TCRdb shows in-frame clones only, minus some. Of about 66,000 clones detected, approximately 84% appear once; the ten largest clones hold 3% to 4.5%. Specified time point: week 11, during vaccination. The vaccine gave 300 ug of a 20-mer mutant IDH1 peptide subcutaneously per dose. Astrocytomas found in donors were new, WHO grade 3 or 4, IDH1-mutant and ATRX-lost. Regarding this clone: Antigen: not known.

The TCR comes from a man aged 25-45 years with glioma. J is TRBJ1-1 and V is TRBV28; 7 bases are a match to TRBD1. The source was PBMCs, collected from a glioma patient whose treatment included an IDH1 peptide vaccine. The CDR3 reads CASSFKGALREAFF. The CDR3 nucleotides read TGTGCCAGCAGTTTTAAGGGGGCCCTACGGGAAGCTTTCTTT.